Following are 27 T cell receptor beta chains from one sample sequenced in a study of control samples from healthy donors and cancer patients. Clones were read by immunoSEQ multiplex PCR, and TCRdb kept only the in-frame ones, dropping some. The sample shows 28,000 or so clones, roughly 80% of them seen only once. Sequences were obtained from PBMCs. The receptor set was obtained from a man in his 60s with colorectal cancer.

This clone was observed once. The chain couples TRBV5-1 to TRBJ2-2; 7 bases line up with TRBD2. CDR3 length equals 15 residues. The V and J ends lost 3 bases and 0 bases, in that order; junction bases with no gene match: 2. Germline values: CDR1 SGHRS, CDR2 YFSETQ. CDR3 region: CASSSTSSNTGELFF. In DNA, the CDR3 is TGCGCCAGCAGCTCGACTAGCTCGAACACCGGGGAGCTGTTTTTT.

The chain employs TRBV10-3 and TRBJ2-7, with a possible D match to TRBD2 (5 bases). The CDR3 sequence is 17 residues long. The germline V gene encodes CDR1 ENHRY and CDR2 SYGVKD. The ends were cut back, 8 bases at V and 6 bases at J, with 29 bases in the middle. DNA of the CDR3: TGTGCCATCGACCCCCCGTGGAAGAGACTAACGACGACCGAGCAGTACTTC. Its translation: CAIDPPWKRLTTTEQYF.

The table lists this clone with a count of one. The chain has TRBV3-1 (or the pseudogene TRBV3-2) and TRBJ1-1; 7 bases are a match to TRBD1. The CDR3 consists of 15 residues. Losses at the gene ends were 4 bases for V and 5 bases for J; bases not matched to a gene: 10. Germline V gene sequence: CDR1 LGHDT, CDR2 YNNKEL (reference sequence). The DNA for the CDR3 is TGTGCCAGCAGCCCTCGGACAGGAGGCGAAACTGAAGCTTTCTTT. As protein: CASSPRTGGETEAFF.

This clone was counted once. This sequence joins TRBV29-1 and TRBJ1-3, with TRBD1 as a possible D gene (6 bases). The germline V gene encodes CDR1 SQVTM and CDR2 ANQGSEA. V was shortened by 4 bases and J by 2 bases, with 6 bases between the two germline ends. The CDR3 is 12 amino acids. The CDR3 DNA reads TGCAGCGTTGGGACAGCTGGAAACACCATATATTTT. The encoded protein is CSVGTAGNTIYF. The full variable domain, completed using reference TRBV29-1 and TRBJ1-3, is SAVISQKPSRDICQRGTSLTIQCQVDSQVTMMFWYRQQPGQSLTLIATANQGSEATYESGFVIDKFPISRPNLTFSTLTVSNMSPEDSSIYLCSVGTAGNTIYFGEGSWLTVV.

This chain connects TRBV18 to TRBJ1-2, with 8 bases lining up with TRBD1. CDR1 is KGHSH and CDR2 is LQKENI in the germline V gene. This CDR3 has 16 residues. Losses at the gene ends were 0 bases for V and 8 bases for J; bases not matched to a gene: 11. The CDR3 here is CASSPPSPLTGEGYTF. For the CDR3, the DNA is TGTGCCAGCTCACCACCGTCTCCGTTGACAGGGGAAGGCTACACCTTC.

The CDR3: CASSTLRDNQPQHF. The CDR3 DNA follows: TGTGCCAGTAGTACTCTCAGGGACAATCAGCCCCAGCATTTT. The V gene is TRBV19, the J gene TRBJ1-5, with TRBD1 as a possible D gene (5 bases). Germline V lookup: CDR1 LNHDA, CDR2 SQIVND (reference sequence). Trimming cost V 4 bases and J 3 bases, with 10 bases left between them. The CDR3 length is 14 residues.

The V and J genes are TRBV4-1 and TRBJ2-3; 11 bases fit TRBD1. Unmatched junction bases numbered 11, after V lost 6 bases and J lost 3 bases. In germline, CDR1 is MGHRA, CDR2 YSYEKL. There are 17 residues in the CDR3. CDR3 residues: CASRPLPGTGGTDTQYF. The CDR3 nucleotides are TGCGCCAGCAGGCCCCTCCCCGGGACAGGGGGAACAGATACGCAGTATTTT.

The gene calls are TRBV7-2 and TRBJ1-5; no definite D call. V was shortened by 5 bases and J by 3 bases, with 14 bases between the two germline ends. The V gene's germline CDR1 is SGHTA and CDR2 FQGNSA. CDR3 length equals 15 residues. The CDR3 loop is CASSPGLTNNQPQHF. The CDR3 region has the DNA TGTGCCAGCAGCCCAGGACTGACAAACAATCAGCCCCAGCATTTT. Together with reference TRBV7-2 and TRBJ1-5, the CDR3 gives the full variable domain: GAGVSQSPSNKVTEKGKDVELRCDPISGHTALYWYRQSLGQGLEFLIYFQGNSAPDKSGLPSDRFSAERTGGSVSTLTIQRTQQEDSAVYLCASSPGLTNNQPQHFGDGTRLSIL.

This clone was detected only a few times. The chain couples TRBV2 to TRBJ1-1; the match to TRBD1 covers 7 bases. V lost 5 bases and J lost 3; bases outside the gene matches: 3. Germline V lookup: CDR1 SNHLY, CDR2 FYNNEI. This CDR3 has 13 residues. CDR3 loop: CASSPRGDTEAFF. The CDR3 region has the DNA TGTGCCAGCAGTCCCAGGGGGGACACTGAAGCTTTCTTT.

The V and J genes are TRBV10-2 and TRBJ2-1; 10 bases agree with TRBD2. V gave up 7 bases and J gave up 4 bases; unmatched junction bases: 7. This CDR3 has 15 amino acids. Germline loops: CDR1 WSHSY, CDR2 SAAADI. CDR3 DNA sequence: TGCGCCAGCAAGGAACTAGCGGGGCCGTACAATGAGCAGTTCTTC. It specifies CASKELAGPYNEQFF.

The sample holds a few counts of this clone. The chain combines TRBV10-1 with TRBJ2-3; 8 bases are shared with TRBD1. The CDR3 covers 15 residues. Germline CDR1 is WNHNN and CDR2 is SYGVQD (reference sequence). V was pared by 4 bases and J by 4 bases, with 7 bases of the junction left unmatched. The CDR3 protein is CASSAGQGFSDTQYF. CDR3 sequence (DNA): TGCGCCAGCAGTGCCGGACAGGGCTTCTCAGATACGCAGTATTTT.

Only a few counts were recorded for this clone. V and J are TRBV6-4 and TRBJ1-2; possible D gene TRBD1, 5 bases. In germline, CDR1 is MRHNA, CDR2 SNTAGT. Between the trimmed V and J ends, which lost 5 bases and 9 bases, there was a span of 16 bases. The CDR3 extends over 13 amino acids. CDR3 protein: CASSNRDGLRYTF. In nucleotides, the CDR3 is TGTGCCAGCAGTAACCGGGACGGCTTGCGCTACACCTTC.

V gene TRBV6-5 combines with J gene TRBJ1-6; unclear D gene. The CDR3 loop spans 16 amino acids. Germline CDR1 MNHEY, CDR2 SVGAGI. Trimming pared 2 bases from V and 7 bases from J, leaving 15 bases between. The CDR3 loop is CASSYVQGIGNSPLHF. In DNA form, the CDR3 reads TGTGCCAGCAGTTACGTACAAGGGATAGGGAATTCACCCCTCCACTTT.

The chain links TRBV18 to TRBJ2-2; D could derive from TRBD1 or TRBD2 (5 bases each). V shed 3 bases and J shed 5 bases, with 16 bases lying between them. CDR1 is KGHSH, CDR2 LQKENI, per germline. The CDR3 totals 16 residues. The CDR3 spells CASSPGWLAGTGELFF. Written as DNA, the CDR3 is TGTGCCAGCTCACCGGGATGGCTAGCAGGGACCGGGGAGCTGTTTTTT.

This sequence joins TRBV9 and TRBJ2-3; D is perhaps TRBD2 (5 bases). The CDR3 has 15 residues. Germline CDR1 is SGDLS and CDR2 is YYNGEE. Trimming removed 2 bases at V and 4 bases at J, with 14 bases between. The CDR3 nucleotides read TGTGCCAGCAGCGTCGGACCGGAGGTCGCAGATACGCAGTATTTT. It is translated as CASSVGPEVADTQYF.

The rearrangement links TRBV5-1 to TRBJ2-5, with 9 bases fitting TRBD2. The J segment lost 4 bases and the V segment lost 3 bases, leaving 4 bases of the junction unmatched. This CDR3 has 14 residues. Germline assignment: CDR1 SGHRS and CDR2 YFSETQ. CDR3 nucleotides: TGCGCCAGCAGCTCAGGGACTAGCTCAGAGACCCAGTACTTC. Encoded protein: CASSSGTSSETQYF.

V gene TRBV11-3 combines with J gene TRBJ2-1; 11 bases fit TRBD2. Per germline, CDR1 SGHNT and CDR2 YENEEA. This CDR3 is built from 16 residues. The ends lost 5 bases at V and 4 bases at J; junction bases unmatched: 7. The CDR3: CASSGGTSGKYNEQFF. Here the CDR3 DNA reads TGTGCCAGCAGCGGCGGGACTAGCGGCAAGTACAATGAGCAGTTCTTC.

The V call is TRBV3-1 (or the pseudogene TRBV3-2), the J call TRBJ2-7, with D perhaps matching TRBD1 or TRBD2 (5 bases each). Germline lookup yields CDR1 LGHDT and CDR2 YNNKEL (reference sequence). The CDR3 length is 13 residues. Trimming pared 1 base from V and 10 bases from J, leaving 14 bases between. The CDR3 DNA sequence: TGTGCCAGCAGCCAAGCGCCGGGACGGAGACAGTACTTC. Its protein product is CASSQAPGRRQYF.

This rearrangement joins TRBV7-2 to TRBJ2-7, with D possibly TRBD2 on 6 matching bases. The CDR3 runs to 14 residues. The germline V and J ends were trimmed by 4 bases and 0 bases, with 10 bases remaining between them. Germline-derived CDR1 and CDR2 are SGHTA and FQGNSA. As DNA, the CDR3 is TGTGCCAGCAGCTCCAACGGGGGCTCCTACGAGCAGTACTTC. Its protein is CASSSNGGSYEQYF. Full variable domain (remainder filled in from reference TRBV7-2 and TRBJ2-7): GAGVSQSPSNKVTEKGKDVELRCDPISGHTALYWYRQSLGQGLEFLIYFQGNSAPDKSGLPSDRFSAERTGGSVSTLTIQRTQQEDSAVYLCASSSNGGSYEQYFGPGTRLTVT.

The chain has TRBV21-1 and TRBJ1-6. TRBV21-1 represents a pseudogene. This CDR3 comprises 17 residues. CDR3 residues: CASSKGTLPDYNSPLHF. The CDR3 DNA sequence: TGTGCCAGCAGCAAGGGAACCTTACCTGACTATAATTCACCCCTCCACTTT.

The rearrangement uses TRBV15 and TRBJ1-4; D may be TRBD1 (5 bases). The CDR3 is 17 residues long. Trimming took off 2 bases at V and 4 bases at J, with 17 bases between the two ends. The germline V gene encodes CDR1 LNHNV and CDR2 YYDKDF (reference sequence). CDR3 in DNA: TGTGCCACCAGCAGACCTCGGAAGGGACGGCTTAATGAAAAACTGTTTTTT. Translating gives CATSRPRKGRLNEKLFF. Full variable domain (remainder filled in from reference TRBV15 and TRBJ1-4): DAMVIQNPRYQVTQFGKPVTLSCSQTLNHNVMYWYQQKSSQAPKLLFHYYDKDFNNEADTPDNFQSRRPNTSFCFLDIRSPGLGDTAMYLCATSRPRKGRLNEKLFFGSGTQLSVL.

CDR3 DNA: TGTGCCAGCAGTGAACTAGCGGGGGGGCCCCAGGAGACCCAGTACTTC. It is translated as CASSELAGGPQETQYF. The V gene is TRBV6-1, the J gene TRBJ2-5, with 12 bases that match TRBD2. V lost 2 bases and J lost 5; bases outside the gene matches: 6. CDR1 and CDR2 (germline): MNHNS, SASEGT. The CDR3 loop spans 16 amino acids.

This sequence joins TRBV6-5 and TRBJ2-2; no definite D call. Trimming left V 9 bases short and J 4 bases short, with 15 bases between. Germline V CDR1 and CDR2: MNHEY, SVGAGI. This CDR3 spans 14 amino acids. The CDR3: CASEEGPRTGELFF. As DNA, the CDR3 is TGTGCCAGTGAAGAAGGGCCGCGCACCGGGGAGCTGTTTTTT.

The chain recombines TRBV7-8 with TRBJ1-5; D remains ambiguous. The CDR3 extends over 12 amino acids. Deletions cut 2 bases from V and 5 bases from J, with 4 bases between. From germline, CDR1 is SGHVS and CDR2 FQNEAQ. The CDR3, as DNA: TGTGCCAGCAGCTTAAAGGATCAGCCCCAGCATTTT. This sequence encodes CASSLKDQPQHF. Based on the CDR3 plus reference TRBV7-8 and TRBJ1-5, the full variable domain is GAGVSQSPRYKVAKRGQDVALRCDPISGHVSLFWYQQALGQGPEFLTYFQNEAQLDKSGLPSDRFFAERPEGSVSTLKIQRTQQEDSAVYLCASSLKDQPQHFGDGTRLSIL.

The chain employs TRBV5-1 and TRBJ1-6; 7 nucleotides match TRBD1. From germline, CDR1 is SGHRS and CDR2 YFSETQ. V lost 3 bases and J lost 0; bases outside the gene matches: 6. CDR3 size: 17 residues. The CDR3 loop reads CASSSGTDSSYNSPLHF. The CDR3 nucleotides read TGCGCCAGCAGCTCCGGGACAGATAGCTCCTATAATTCACCCCTCCACTTT.

This chain links TRBV30 with TRBJ2-5, with D perhaps TRBD1 or TRBD2 (5 bases each). Germline V gene sequence: CDR1 GTSNPN, CDR2 SVGIG (reference sequence). The V end lost 5 bases, the J end lost 5 bases, and 21 bases lay between the germline ends. There are 15 residues in the CDR3. CDR3 sequence reads: CAWSRRDLLWETQYF. The DNA for the CDR3 is TGTGCCTGGTCTCGACGGGACCTCCTGTGGGAGACCCAGTACTTC.

This chain links TRBV27 with TRBJ1-2, with 8 bases matching TRBD1. J lost 8 bases, V lost 4 bases, and 12 bases had no gene match. Germline V gives CDR1 MNHEY, CDR2 SMNVEV (reference sequence). This CDR3 is built from 15 residues. CDR3 sequence: CASSSPLTGDYGYTF. The CDR3 DNA follows: TGTGCCAGCAGTTCACCCTTGACAGGGGATTACGGCTACACCTTC.